Listed below are T cell receptor beta chains from one sample, sequenced in a study of beta chain features in type 1 diabetes. The assay was immunoSEQ multiplex PCR, and TCRdb's table has in-frame clones only and misses some. The sample yields about 320,000 clones, about 14% seen once. The sample comprised central memory CD4+ T cells from blood. The source of these receptors is a man under 40 in good health. Each CDR3 is given with its conserved first and last residue. D genes are given only for firm matches. The listing skips clone size in some rows; elsewhere it reads once, few, many or a size class.

few | - | TRBJ2-2 | TRBV5-1 | TGCGCCAGCAGCTTGGGGGGACTTGGTTCCGGGGAGCTGTTTTTT | CASSLGGLGSGELFF
- | TRBD2 | TRBJ2-3 | TRBV11-3 | TGTGCCAGCAGCGTTACGGGGGGGGCAGATACGCAGTATTTT | CASSVTGGADTQYF
few | - | TRBJ2-4 | TRBV6-1 | TGTGCCAGCAGTGAAGCATGGACATCCAAAAACATTCAGTACTTC | CASSEAWTSKNIQYF
many | - | TRBJ2-1 | TRBV25-1 | TGTGCCAGCAGCCAGAGGACCGTCTCCAATGAGCAGTTCTTC | CASSQRTVSNEQFF
few | - | TRBJ2-7 | TRBV11-2 | TGTGCCAGCAGCCCGCTGCAGGGGGGTCGTTGGGAGCAGTACTTC | CASSPLQGGRWEQYF
- | - | TRBJ1-3 | TRBV19 | TGTGCCAGTAGTATGGGGCTGAGCTCTGGAAACACCATATATTTT | CASSMGLSSGNTIYF
few | - | TRBJ2-4 | TRBV11-2 | TGTGCCAGCAGCTTAGCGGATCAAAACATTCAGTACTTC | CASSLADQNIQYF
few | - | TRBJ1-1 | TRBV4-2 | TGTGCCAGCAGCCAAGATCCGACGATGAACACTGAAGCTTTCTTT | CASSQDPTMNTEAFF
- | TRBD2 | TRBJ2-3 | TRBV14 | TGTGCCAGCAGCCCCCTCCCCGCGGGAGGGCCGGATACGCAGTATTTT | CASSPLPAGGPDTQYF
many | - | TRBJ2-5 | TRBV7-2 | TGTGCCAGCAGCCTCGGGACACAACAAGAGACCCAGTACTTC | CASSLGTQQETQYF
- | - | TRBJ2-7 | TRBV6-1 | TGTGCCAGCAGTGTGCACTACGAGCAGTACTTC | CASSVHYEQYF
few | TRBD1 | TRBJ2-5 | TRBV7-9 | TGTGCCAGCAGCTGGGGACAGGGGGCGGAAGAGACCCAGTACTTC | CASSWGQGAEETQYF